Below, 30 T cell receptor beta chains from the same sample are listed, as sequenced in a study of shared clonotypes between healthy human individuals. The table came from immunoSEQ multiplex PCR; TCRdb's copy has only in-frame clones and leaves some out. Of more than 1.2 million clones listed, just under 99% are singletons. The sample was naive CD4+ T cells sorted from blood. The subset is: CD45RA+ positively selected. The receptors were sampled from a man aged 30-40 years in good health.

V and J are TRBV7-2 and TRBJ2-7; 7 bases align to TRBD1. CDR1 is SGHTA and CDR2 is FQGNSA in the germline V gene. This CDR3 comprises 14 residues. V lost 3 bases and J lost 2; bases outside the gene matches: 4. The CDR3, as DNA: TGTGCCAGCAGCTTTCCGGGACAGACCTACGAGCAGTACTTC. Encoded protein: CASSFPGQTYEQYF. Full variable domain (remainder filled in from reference TRBV7-2 and TRBJ2-7): GAGVSQSPSNKVTEKGKDVELRCDPISGHTALYWYRQSLGQGLEFLIYFQGNSAPDKSGLPSDRFSAERTGGSVSTLTIQRTQQEDSAVYLCASSFPGQTYEQYFGPGTRLTVT.

This clone showed up just once. This chain uses TRBV5-5 with TRBJ2-6, with no clear D. Germline CDR1 reads SGHKS; CDR2 reads YYEKEE (reference sequence). This CDR3 region has 13 residues. The V and J ends lost 2 bases and 3 bases respectively, with 3 bases between them. The CDR3 loop is CASSFGGANVLTF. As DNA, the CDR3 is TGTGCCAGCAGCTTTGGTGGGGCCAACGTCCTGACTTTC.

V gene TRBV29-1 combines with J gene TRBJ1-2; D perhaps matches TRBD1 (6 bases). The CDR3 extends over 10 amino acids. Germline-derived CDR1 and CDR2 are SQVTM and ANQGSEA. V was trimmed by 3 bases and J by 11 bases, leaving 10 bases between them. Here the CDR3 reads CSVEGGGYTF. CDR3 in DNA: TGCAGCGTTGAGGGAGGGGGTTACACCTTC.

The rearrangement joins TRBV15 to TRBJ2-4; 8 bases line up with TRBD1. The junction had 3 bases not matched to a gene; V was cut back by 7 bases and J by 7 bases. The germline gives CDR1 LNHNV, CDR2 YYDKDF (reference sequence). The CDR3 has 12 amino acids. The CDR3 sequence: CATNNRGNIQYF. DNA of the CDR3: TGTGCCACCAATAACAGGGGGAACATTCAGTACTTC.

The genes are TRBV28 and TRBJ2-6; D unresolved. Germline-derived CDR1 and CDR2 are MDHEN and SYDVKM. Trimming took 3 bases from V and 0 from J, leaving 12 bases between them. The CDR3 spans 17 residues. CDR3 nucleotides: TGTGCCAGCAGTTTCGTTGGTTTCGCCTCTGGGGCCAACGTCCTGACTTTC. Translating gives CASSFVGFASGANVLTF.

The rearrangement joins TRBV5-4 to TRBJ2-3; 7 nucleotides match TRBD1. The CDR3 covers 14 residues. Germline V gene lookup returns CDR1 SGHNT and CDR2 YYREEE (reference sequence). J was trimmed by 4 bases and V by 6 bases; bases with no gene match: 8. The CDR3 DNA reads TGTGCCAGCACCGAGTCGCAGGGGGCAGATACGCAGTATTTT. Translating it yields CASTESQGADTQYF.

The J gene is TRBJ1-4, the V gene TRBV6-5; D ambiguous. Per germline, CDR1 MNHEY and CDR2 SVGAGI. The CDR3 runs to 16 residues. V shed 2 bases and J shed 2 bases, with 12 bases lying between them. The CDR3 DNA is TGTGCCAGCAGTTACGGTCCCCCTGGCACTAATGAAAAACTGTTTTTT. Residues: CASSYGPPGTNEKLFF.

V gene TRBV4-3 combines with J gene TRBJ2-7; 7 bases line up with TRBD1. Trimming removed 0 bases from V and 3 bases from J; junction bases left unmatched: 5. Germline V CDR1 and CDR2: LGHNA, YSLEER. The CDR3 has 15 residues. The CDR3 sequence is CASSQEQTGRYEQYF. As DNA, the CDR3 is TGCGCCAGCAGCCAAGAACAGACAGGGCGCTACGAGCAGTACTTC.

This rearrangement joins TRBV6-5 to TRBJ2-7, with D possibly being TRBD1 (5 bases). CDR1 is MNHEY, CDR2 SVGAGI, per germline. V was pared by 5 bases and J by 2 bases, with 10 bases between. The CDR3 extends over 13 amino acids. The CDR3 sequence is CASSPTAAYEQYF. The CDR3 coding sequence is TGTGCCAGCAGTCCGACAGCTGCCTACGAGCAGTACTTC.

The rearrangement joins TRBV11-3 to TRBJ2-3; possible D gene TRBD2, 5 bases. V shed 4 bases and J shed 4 bases, with 15 bases lying between them. The germline CDR1 and CDR2 sequences are SGHNT and YENEEA. This CDR3 is built from 15 residues. The CDR3 is CASSWERPGPDTQYF. In DNA form, the CDR3 reads TGTGCCAGCAGCTGGGAGAGGCCGGGTCCAGATACGCAGTATTTT. Drawing the rest from reference TRBV11-3 and TRBJ2-3, the complete variable domain is EAGVVQSPRYKIIEKKQPVAFWCNPISGHNTLYWYLQNLGQGPELLIRYENEEAVDDSQLPKDRFSAERLKGVDSTLKIQPAELGDSAVYLCASSWERPGPDTQYFGPGTRLTVL.

The chain couples TRBV6-1 to TRBJ2-1; 7 bases match TRBD2. From germline, CDR1 is MNHNS and CDR2 SASEGT. The CDR3 contains 14 residues. Losses at the gene ends were 6 bases for V and 6 bases for J; bases not matched to a gene: 8. The CDR3: CASRPPGGFNEQFF. The CDR3 DNA sequence: TGTGCCAGCAGGCCCCCGGGGGGTTTCAATGAGCAGTTCTTC.

The chain carries TRBV4-1 and TRBJ2-7; D may be TRBD2 (5 bases). There are 13 residues in the CDR3. Germline V lookup: CDR1 MGHRA, CDR2 YSYEKL. Trimming left V 1 base short and J 5 bases short, with 9 bases between. This chain's CDR3 is CASSQGRIDEQYF. The CDR3 bases are TGCGCCAGCAGCCAAGGGAGGATCGACGAGCAGTACTTC.

The chain carries TRBV7-2 and TRBJ2-7; D is undetermined. The CDR3 runs to 11 residues. The V end lost 3 bases, the J end lost 6 bases, and 6 bases lay between the germline ends. Germline assignment: CDR1 SGHTA and CDR2 FQGNSA. The CDR3 DNA reads as TGTGCCAGCAGCTTCGTCAGCGAGCAGTACTTC. Translating it yields CASSFVSEQYF.

This chain connects TRBV28 to TRBJ2-1; D is ambiguous. The CDR3 runs to 16 residues. Trimming took 6 bases from V and 9 from J, leaving 24 bases between them. Germline values: CDR1 MDHEN, CDR2 SYDVKM. The CDR3 sequence: CASSPRGNLFSGEQFF. The CDR3 DNA reads as TGTGCCAGCAGCCCTCGTGGCAATCTGTTCTCTGGTGAGCAGTTCTTC.

J is TRBJ2-1 and V is TRBV20-1, with D uncertain. The V and J ends lost 3 bases and 6 bases respectively, with 6 bases between them. There are 11 residues in the CDR3. The germline V gene encodes CDR1 DFQATT and CDR2 SNEGSKA (reference sequence). CDR3 nucleotide sequence: TGCAGTGCTAGCACTATCAATGAGCAGTTCTTC. Translation gives CSASTINEQFF.

CDR3 amino acids: CASSYSPGREQYF. CDR3 sequence (DNA): TGTGCCAGCAGTTACTCGCCCGGACGCGAGCAGTACTTC. J is TRBJ2-7 and V is TRBV6-5; no clear D gene. V lost 0 bases and J 6 bases, leaving 9 bases between the germline ends. The CDR3 contains 13 residues. The germline CDR1 and CDR2 sequences are MNHEY and SVGAGI.

The chain couples TRBV11-2 to TRBJ2-6; D may be TRBD1 (6 bases). Between the trimmed V and J ends, which lost 5 bases and 1 base, there was a span of 15 bases. There are 17 residues in the CDR3. The germline gives CDR1 SGHAT, CDR2 FQNNGV. CDR3: CASSSLFRGSGANVLTF. The CDR3 coding sequence is TGTGCCAGCAGCAGCCTATTCAGGGGATCTGGGGCCAACGTCCTGACTTTC.

The chain carries TRBV21-1 and TRBJ2-2; the table's D call of TRBD2 was not tested on the DNA. TRBV21-1 is listed as a pseudogene. This CDR3 has 16 amino acids. Here the CDR3 reads CASSKETPSAAGELFF. Here the CDR3 DNA reads TGTGCCAGCAGCAAAGAGACCCCTAGCGCCGCCGGGGAGCTGTTTTTT.

The chain uses TRBV10-3 and TRBJ2-7; TRBD1 aligns across 11 bases. The CDR3 spans 16 residues. J was trimmed by 0 bases and V by 4 bases; bases with no gene match: 5. The V gene's germline CDR1 is ENHRY and CDR2 SYGVKD. The DNA of the CDR3 is TGTGCCATCAGTGGCGGGGGACAGGGGGGCTCCTACGAGCAGTACTTC. It yields the protein CAISGGGQGGSYEQYF.

The chain uses TRBV9 and TRBJ2-2; maybe TRBD1 (6 bases). This CDR3 is built from 15 residues. V was clipped by 4 bases and J by 6 bases, with 16 bases between them. Germline V gene data show CDR1 as SGDLS and CDR2 as YYNGEE. CDR3 coding DNA: TGTGCCAGCAGCCCAGGACAGCCAGGGGCCGGGGAGCTGTTTTTT. Translated: CASSPGQPGAGELFF.

For the CDR3, the DNA is TGTGCCAGCAGTTTATGGCACCGGGACTATGGCTACACCTTC. Its protein is CASSLWHRDYGYTF. The chain uses TRBV28 and TRBJ1-2, with no clear D. V lost 0 bases and J lost 3, with 8 bases in between. CDR3 length equals 14 residues. Germline V lookup: CDR1 MDHEN, CDR2 SYDVKM.

The chain uses TRBV9 and TRBJ2-1; TRBD1 matches at 10 bases. Trimming at V came to 3 bases and at J to 8 bases, leaving 11 bases not matched to a gene. The CDR3 has 16 residues. Germline V CDR1 and CDR2: SGDLS, YYNGEE. CDR3 in amino acids: CASSGVGTGVGDEQFF. The CDR3 DNA is TGTGCCAGCAGCGGGGTCGGGACAGGGGTTGGCGATGAGCAGTTCTTC.

In the case of this clone: At the DNA level, this CDR3 is encoded by other sequences in the same sample as well. The chain carries TRBV11-2 and TRBJ2-3, with 11 bases fitting TRBD2. This CDR3 is built from 15 residues. The trim removed 6 bases at V and 3 bases at J, leaving 5 bases unmatched. Germline CDR1 reads SGHAT; CDR2 reads FQNNGV. The CDR3 sequence is CASSPTSGSTDTQYF. CDR3 nucleotide sequence: TGTGCCAGCAGTCCTACTAGCGGGAGTACAGATACGCAGTATTTT.

V gene TRBV4-1 combines with J gene TRBJ2-1, with 8 bases that match TRBD1. The length of the CDR3 is 16 residues. V was pared by 7 bases and J by 4 bases, with 12 bases of the junction left unmatched. Germline lookup yields CDR1 MGHRA and CDR2 YSYEKL. In nucleotides, the CDR3 is TGCGCCAGCAAGATGGGGCGGGGACAGGTATACAATGAGCAGTTCTTC. Its translation is CASKMGRGQVYNEQFF.

The rearrangement uses TRBV30 and TRBJ1-4, with a possible D match to TRBD1 (6 bases). V lost 2 bases, J lost 8 bases, and 18 bases lay in between. The CDR3 is 15 amino acids. The germline CDR1 and CDR2 sequences are GTSNPN and SVGIG (reference sequence). CDR3 sequence: CAWSLGQSPGEKLFF. The CDR3 DNA reads as TGTGCCTGGAGTCTCGGACAGTCGCCAGGAGAAAAACTGTTTTTT.

This clone has just one count. This chain links TRBV6-5 with TRBJ2-2, with D possibly TRBD1 on 6 matching bases. Trimming left V 9 bases short and J 2 bases short, with 13 bases between. CDR3 length: 14 amino acids. Germline V gives CDR1 MNHEY, CDR2 SVGAGI. The CDR3 loop is CASYDRPNTGELFF. CDR3 DNA: TGTGCCAGTTATGACAGGCCCAACACCGGGGAGCTGTTTTTT.

The chain combines TRBV6-6 with TRBJ2-1, with TRBD2 identical over 10 bases. V was clipped by 4 bases and J by 2 bases; unmatched bases: 5. This CDR3 region has 16 residues. Germline CDR1 and CDR2: MNHNY and SVGAGI (reference sequence). As DNA, the CDR3 is TGTGCCAGCAGTTCTTGGACTAGCGGTACCTACAATGAGCAGTTCTTC. This gives the protein CASSSWTSGTYNEQFF.

This chain joins TRBV5-1 and TRBJ2-7, with D tentatively TRBD1 or TRBD2 (5 bases each). The germline V and J ends were trimmed by 4 bases and 3 bases, with 14 bases remaining between them. There are 14 residues in the CDR3. In germline, CDR1 is SGHRS, CDR2 YFSETQ. The CDR3 DNA reads TGCGCCAGCAGCCCCGGGACCTCGTTCTACGAGCAGTACTTC. This sequence encodes CASSPGTSFYEQYF. The variable domain in full, with the rest retrieved from reference TRBV5-1 and TRBJ2-7, is KAGVTQTPRYLIKTRGQQVTLSCSPISGHRSVSWYQQTPGQGLQFLFEYFSETQRNKGNFPGRFSGRQFSNSRSEMNVSTLELGDSALYLCASSPGTSFYEQYFGPGTRLTVT.

The V and J genes are TRBV20-1 and TRBJ2-7, with unresolved D. The CDR3 loop spans 11 amino acids. Trimming removed 5 bases at V and 3 bases at J, with 8 bases between. The germline CDR1 and CDR2 sequences are DFQATT and SNEGSKA (reference sequence). CDR3 sequence reads: CSADANYEQYF. CDR3 DNA: TGCAGTGCTGACGCGAACTACGAGCAGTACTTC.

The chain combines TRBV6-1 with TRBJ2-3; perhaps TRBD2 as D (5 bases). The V and J ends lost 3 bases and 2 bases respectively, with 9 bases between them. The CDR3 has 14 amino acids. CDR1 and CDR2 (germline): MNHNS, SASEGT. CDR3 residues: CASSEDWTTDTQYF. CDR3 DNA: TGTGCCAGCAGTGAGGACTGGACCACAGATACGCAGTATTTT.